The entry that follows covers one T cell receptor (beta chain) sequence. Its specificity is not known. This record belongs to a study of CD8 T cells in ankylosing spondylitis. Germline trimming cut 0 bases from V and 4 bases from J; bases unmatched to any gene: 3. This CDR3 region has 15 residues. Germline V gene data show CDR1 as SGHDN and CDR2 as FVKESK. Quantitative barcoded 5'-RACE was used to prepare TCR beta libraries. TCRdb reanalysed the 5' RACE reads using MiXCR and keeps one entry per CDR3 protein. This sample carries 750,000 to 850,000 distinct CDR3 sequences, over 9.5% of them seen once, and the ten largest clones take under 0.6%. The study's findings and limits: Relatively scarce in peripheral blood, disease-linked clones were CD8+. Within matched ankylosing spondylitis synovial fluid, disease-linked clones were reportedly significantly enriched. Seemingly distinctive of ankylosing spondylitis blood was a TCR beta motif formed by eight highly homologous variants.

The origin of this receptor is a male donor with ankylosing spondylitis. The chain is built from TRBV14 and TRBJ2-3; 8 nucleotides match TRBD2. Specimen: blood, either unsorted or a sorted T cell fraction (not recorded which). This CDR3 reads CASSQDTSGADTQYF. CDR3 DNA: TGTGCCAGCAGCCAAGATACTAGCGGAGCAGATACGCAGTATTTT.